This T cell receptor beta chain was sequenced during a study of a mutant IDH1 vaccine in newly diagnosed glioma. Study-wide background: Eight vaccine doses were administered to patients at weeks 1, 3, 5, 7, 11, 15, 19 and 23. Patients were started on vaccination 4-6 weeks after radiotherapy alone, or with temozolomide cycles. Most had both radiotherapy and temozolomide beforehand; others had only one.

Germline V gives CDR1 LNHDA, CDR2 SQIVND (reference sequence). Trimming shortened V by 5 bases and J by 1 base, and 14 bases separated the two germline ends. The CDR3 length is 15 residues. As to this clone: Antigen: not known.

Regarding time point: week 11, during vaccination. Each dose of the vaccine consisted of 300 ug of mutant IDH1 20-mer peptide, with topical imiquimod. New WHO grade 3 or 4 astrocytomas that were IDH1-mutant and ATRX-lost occurred in the donors. Assay used: immunoSEQ multiplex PCR; TCRdb lists only in-frame clones, some missing. This table has 25,000 to 40,000 clones, 75% to 85% appearing once. The rearrangement uses TRBV19 and TRBJ1-1; D is perhaps TRBD1 (5 bases). This receptor was obtained from a man aged 30-40 years with glioma. Material: PBMCs, obtained from a glioma patient whose treatment included an IDH1 peptide vaccine. The CDR3, as DNA: TGTGCCAGTAGTCTCGGCAGGGTGGCGAACACTGAAGCTTTCTTT. Protein product: CASSLGRVANTEAFF.